These T cell receptor beta chains were read from a single sample in a study of T cell repertoires in cytomegalovirus infection. In TCRdb, the reads were re-called with MiXCR into one record per CDR3 protein. The repertoire holds roughly 150,000 distinct CDR3 sequences, with around 24% as singletons. Input material: PBMCs. These receptors all stem from a human donor in good health (CMV status not recorded). Some clones in this sample may be carry-over from other donors' samples. CDR3s include the opening cysteine and the closing phenylalanine or tryptophan. The order of the fields is J gene, D gene, clone size, V gene, CDR3 protein, CDR3 DNA. D genes are given only for firm matches. Size is stated for part of the rows, as once, few or many counts, or as a class when the clone is expanded.

j_gene: TRBJ1-5
d_gene: -
abundance: -
v_gene: TRBV6-1
CDR3aa: CAIGDSNQPQHF
CDR3nt: TGTGCCATCGGGGATAGCAATCAGCCCCAGCATTTT

j_gene: TRBJ2-3
d_gene: TRBD1
abundance: many
v_gene: TRBV24-1
CDR3aa: CATSDYTGTVTDTQYF
CDR3nt: TGTGCCACCAGTGACTATACCGGGACAGTCACAGATACGCAGTATTTT

j_gene: TRBJ2-1
d_gene: -
abundance: -
v_gene: TRBV6-2/TRBV6-3
CDR3aa: CASSYKGYNEQFF
CDR3nt: TGTGCCAGCAGTTACAAGGGGTACAATGAGCAGTTCTTC

j_gene: TRBJ1-1
d_gene: TRBD1
abundance: -
v_gene: TRBV29-1
CDR3aa: CSVGQSVTTEAFF
CDR3nt: TGCAGCGTGGGACAGAGCGTAACAACTGAAGCTTTCTTT

j_gene: TRBJ2-7
d_gene: -
abundance: few
v_gene: TRBV28
CDR3aa: CASRDGVGGNEQYF
CDR3nt: TGTGCCAGCAGGGATGGGGTCGGGGGTAACGAGCAGTACTTC

j_gene: TRBJ2-7
d_gene: -
abundance: few
v_gene: TRBV12-3/TRBV12-4
CDR3aa: CASSLNLSEQYF
CDR3nt: TGTGCCAGCAGTTTAAACCTCTCCGAGCAGTACTTC

j_gene: TRBJ2-7
d_gene: -
abundance: few
v_gene: TRBV20-1
CDR3aa: CSARGLGAPYEQYF
CDR3nt: TGCAGTGCTAGAGGACTGGGGGCGCCCTACGAGCAGTACTTC

j_gene: TRBJ1-2
d_gene: -
abundance: few
v_gene: TRBV6-5
CDR3aa: CASSITGSGGYTF
CDR3nt: TGTGCCAGCAGTATTACAGGGTCAGGCGGCTACACCTTC

j_gene: TRBJ2-7
d_gene: -
abundance: many
v_gene: TRBV7-9
CDR3aa: CASSTMIDEQYF
CDR3nt: TGTGCCAGCAGCACCATGATCGACGAGCAGTACTTC

j_gene: TRBJ2-5
d_gene: -
abundance: -
v_gene: TRBV30
CDR3aa: CAWSVRDRETQYF
CDR3nt: TGTGCCTGGAGTGTACGCGATAGGGAGACCCAGTACTTC

j_gene: TRBJ2-7
d_gene: -
abundance: -
v_gene: TRBV13
CDR3aa: CASSFRRDYLNEQYF
CDR3nt: TGTGCCAGCAGCTTTCGCAGGGATTATCTAAACGAGCAGTACTTC

j_gene: TRBJ1-2
d_gene: -
abundance: many
v_gene: TRBV7-2
CDR3aa: CASSLDALAGRNYGYTF
CDR3nt: TGTGCCAGCAGCTTAGACGCTTTGGCAGGGAGGAACTATGGCTACACCTTC

j_gene: TRBJ2-7
d_gene: TRBD1
abundance: many
v_gene: TRBV13
CDR3aa: CASSLGLDRENEQYF
CDR3nt: TGTGCCAGCAGCTTAGGCCTGGACAGGGAGAACGAGCAGTACTTC

j_gene: TRBJ1-2
d_gene: -
abundance: -
v_gene: TRBV9
CDR3aa: CASMNRWYGYTF
CDR3nt: TGTGCCAGCATGAATCGGTGGTATGGCTACACCTTC

j_gene: TRBJ2-7
d_gene: -
abundance: few
v_gene: TRBV11-3
CDR3aa: CASSLPDTHSTYEQYF
CDR3nt: TGTGCCAGCAGCTTACCGGACACACACAGTACCTACGAGCAGTACTTC

j_gene: TRBJ1-6
d_gene: -
abundance: many
v_gene: TRBV6-5
CDR3aa: CASSYDSIYNSPLHF
CDR3nt: TGTGCCAGCAGTTACGACAGCATCTATAATTCACCCCTCCACTTT

j_gene: TRBJ1-2
d_gene: -
abundance: -
v_gene: TRBV29-1
CDR3aa: CSVTRAGRREGYTF
CDR3nt: TGCAGCGTTACTCGAGCGGGACGTAGGGAAGGCTACACCTTC

j_gene: TRBJ2-2
d_gene: -
abundance: -
v_gene: TRBV19
CDR3aa: CASSIGSGTRGGELFF
CDR3nt: TGTGCCAGTAGTATAGGTTCCGGGACAAGAGGCGGGGAGCTGTTTTTT

j_gene: TRBJ2-7
d_gene: TRBD1
abundance: -
v_gene: TRBV28
CDR3aa: CASSSPGGPPSSYEQYF
CDR3nt: TGTGCCAGCAGTTCTCCAGGGGGCCCGCCCTCTTCCTACGAGCAGTACTTC

j_gene: TRBJ2-1
d_gene: -
abundance: -
v_gene: TRBV28
CDR3aa: CASSFNVLSYNEQFF
CDR3nt: TGTGCCAGCAGTTTCAACGTCCTTTCCTACAATGAGCAGTTCTTC

j_gene: TRBJ1-5
d_gene: -
abundance: -
v_gene: TRBV28
CDR3aa: CASSFRIDRQSNQPQHF
CDR3nt: TGTGCCAGCAGTTTTCGGATCGACCGGCAGAGCAATCAGCCCCAGCATTTT

j_gene: TRBJ2-7
d_gene: -
abundance: few
v_gene: TRBV28
CDR3aa: CASSFAYEQYF
CDR3nt: TGTGCCAGCAGTTTTGCCTACGAGCAGTACTTC

j_gene: TRBJ2-7
d_gene: TRBD1
abundance: few
v_gene: TRBV29-1
CDR3aa: CSAGTGVRTYEQYF
CDR3nt: TGCAGCGCGGGGACAGGGGTCAGGACCTACGAGCAGTACTTC

j_gene: TRBJ1-5
d_gene: TRBD1
abundance: many
v_gene: TRBV7-8
CDR3aa: CASSLGGGGQPQHF
CDR3nt: TGTGCCAGCAGCTTAGGAGGGGGCGGTCAGCCCCAGCATTTT

j_gene: TRBJ2-7
d_gene: -
abundance: many
v_gene: TRBV7-8
CDR3aa: CASTPYRQGPYEQYF
CDR3nt: TGTGCCAGCACCCCATATCGGCAGGGCCCCTACGAGCAGTACTTC

j_gene: TRBJ1-5
d_gene: -
abundance: -
v_gene: TRBV18
CDR3aa: CASSPFGQQNSNQPQHF
CDR3nt: TGTGCCAGCTCACCATTTGGACAGCAAAATAGCAATCAGCCCCAGCATTTT

j_gene: TRBJ2-2
d_gene: TRBD2
abundance: few
v_gene: TRBV29-1
CDR3aa: CSVRDIAGGNTGELFF
CDR3nt: TGCAGCGTTAGGGATATAGCGGGAGGTAACACCGGGGAGCTGTTTTTT

j_gene: TRBJ2-2
d_gene: -
abundance: -
v_gene: TRBV11-2
CDR3aa: CASSISSPGELFF
CDR3nt: TGTGCCAGCAGCATCAGTTCTCCGGGGGAGCTGTTTTTT

j_gene: TRBJ2-1
d_gene: -
abundance: few
v_gene: TRBV12-3/TRBV12-4
CDR3aa: CASSPGERTGEQFF
CDR3nt: TGTGCCAGCTCCCCGGGCGAGCGGACGGGGGAGCAGTTCTTC

j_gene: TRBJ1-6
d_gene: -
abundance: -
v_gene: TRBV28
CDR3aa: CASSPRQYNSPLHF
CDR3nt: TGTGCCAGCAGTCCAAGACAGTATAATTCACCCCTCCACTTT

j_gene: TRBJ2-3
d_gene: -
abundance: -
v_gene: TRBV7-3
CDR3aa: CASSLRGDVTDTQYF
CDR3nt: TGTGCCAGCAGCTTAAGAGGGGATGTAACAGATACGCAGTATTTT

j_gene: TRBJ1-1
d_gene: -
abundance: many
v_gene: TRBV7-2
CDR3aa: CASSLQASTTEAFF
CDR3nt: TGTGCCAGCAGCTTACAGGCCAGCACGACTGAAGCTTTCTTT

j_gene: TRBJ2-1
d_gene: -
abundance: few
v_gene: TRBV12-3/TRBV12-4
CDR3aa: CASSQGEGSHEQFF
CDR3nt: TGTGCCAGCAGTCAGGGAGAAGGGAGTCATGAGCAGTTCTTC

j_gene: TRBJ2-7
d_gene: TRBD1
abundance: few
v_gene: TRBV27
CDR3aa: CASSLVQGARGEQYF
CDR3nt: TGTGCCAGCAGTTTAGTACAGGGGGCCCGTGGCGAGCAGTACTTC

j_gene: TRBJ2-5
d_gene: -
abundance: many
v_gene: TRBV5-4
CDR3aa: CASSLWGKETQYF
CDR3nt: TGTGCCAGCAGCTTGTGGGGTAAAGAGACCCAGTACTTC

j_gene: TRBJ2-3
d_gene: -
abundance: once
v_gene: TRBV7-9
CDR3aa: CASSFGPGTGAHTQYF
CDR3nt: TGTGCCAGCAGCTTCGGTCCGGGGACTGGGGCCCATACGCAGTATTTT

j_gene: TRBJ1-2
d_gene: -
abundance: -
v_gene: TRBV28
CDR3aa: CASSLVGGGSYGYTF
CDR3nt: TGTGCCAGCAGTTTAGTGGGGGGCGGAAGCTATGGCTACACCTTC

j_gene: TRBJ2-7
d_gene: -
abundance: -
v_gene: TRBV19
CDR3aa: CASSDPYTYEQYF
CDR3nt: TGTGCCAGTAGTGACCCATACACCTACGAGCAGTACTTC

j_gene: TRBJ1-5
d_gene: TRBD1
abundance: few
v_gene: TRBV28
CDR3aa: CASSLTGVSPPQHF
CDR3nt: TGTGCCAGCAGTTTAACAGGGGTGTCCCCGCCCCAGCATTTT

j_gene: TRBJ1-2
d_gene: -
abundance: once
v_gene: TRBV6-5
CDR3aa: CASSLAPGNYGYTF
CDR3nt: TGTGCCAGCAGTTTAGCCCCCGGGAACTATGGCTACACCTTC

j_gene: TRBJ2-1
d_gene: -
abundance: few
v_gene: TRBV5-1
CDR3aa: CASIRLAGIGEQFF
CDR3nt: TGCGCCAGCATAAGACTCGCGGGAATCGGTGAGCAGTTCTTC